These T cell receptor beta chains were read from a single sample in a study of neurological immune-mediated disorders. TCRdb called the 5' RACE reads again in MiXCR, with one record for every CDR3 protein. The sample has more than 70,000 distinct CDR3 sequences; over 9% are singletons. The sample comprised PBMCs. These receptors were collected from a man aged 35 to 55 in good health. The CDR3 runs from the conserved cysteine through the conserved F or W. D genes are given only for firm matches. The listing skips clone size in some rows; elsewhere it reads once, few, many or a size class.

v_gene	d_gene	j_gene	abundance	CDR3aa	CDR3nt
TRBV5-5	TRBD2	TRBJ2-7	many	CASTPGLEASYEQYF	TGTGCCAGCACCCCGGGACTAGAAGCCTCCTACGAGCAGTACTTC
TRBV12-3/TRBV12-4	.	TRBJ2-3	.	CASSRDGGTDTQYF	TGTGCCAGCAGTCGGGACGGAGGGACAGATACGCAGTATTTT
TRBV18	TRBD1	TRBJ2-6	many	CASSVTGGDNVLTF	TGTGCCAGCTCCGTGACAGGGGGAGACAACGTCCTGACTTTC
TRBV12-3/TRBV12-4	.	TRBJ2-1	few	CASSPGTSRSSYNEQFF	TGTGCCAGCAGTCCCGGGACATCTCGAAGCTCCTACAATGAGCAGTTCTTC
TRBV11-3	TRBD1	TRBJ2-1	many	CASSLRQGVYNEQFF	TGTGCCAGCAGCTTAAGACAGGGGGTTTACAATGAGCAGTTCTTC
TRBV18	.	TRBJ1-1	many	CASSAGVGNTEAFF	TGTGCCAGCTCGGCAGGGGTTGGGAACACTGAAGCTTTCTTT
TRBV7-6	.	TRBJ2-1	many	CASSFRGASISYNEQFF	TGTGCCAGCAGCTTTAGAGGGGCCTCTATATCCTACAATGAGCAGTTCTTC
TRBV11-2	.	TRBJ2-5	many	CASSLGGRLQETQYF	TGTGCCAGCAGCCTAGGGGGACGGCTCCAAGAGACCCAGTACTTC
TRBV5-1	TRBD2	TRBJ2-5	.	CASSLEGLTQETQYF	TGCGCCAGCAGCTTGGAGGGACTAACACAAGAGACCCAGTACTTC
TRBV7-9	TRBD1	TRBJ2-7	many	CASSFSLRGQGTYEQYF	TGTGCCAGCAGCTTCTCGTTAAGGGGACAGGGGACCTACGAGCAGTACTTC
TRBV28	.	TRBJ2-5	many	CATAGYRGETQYF	TGTGCCACCGCCGGGTACCGGGGAGAGACCCAGTACTTC
TRBV20-1	TRBD1	TRBJ1-2	many	CSARDAGGVYGYTF	TGCAGTGCTAGAGATGCAGGGGGCGTATATGGCTACACCTTC
TRBV11-2	.	TRBJ2-7	many	CASSPQSGTAALYEQYF	TGTGCCAGCAGCCCACAGAGCGGGACAGCAGCCCTCTACGAGCAGTACTTC
TRBV5-1	.	TRBJ1-1	many	CASSLAQALNTEAFF	TGCGCCAGCAGCTTGGCTCAGGCGCTGAACACTGAAGCTTTCTTT
TRBV12-3/TRBV12-4	.	TRBJ2-7	many	CASTITQLFAGGRKYEQYF	TGTGCCAGCACAATAACGCAGCTATTTGCTGGGGGGAGAAAATACGAGCAGTACTTC
TRBV20-1	.	TRBJ1-2	many	CSASGSSANYGYTF	TGCAGTGCTAGCGGCAGCTCAGCTAACTATGGCTACACCTTC
TRBV20-1	.	TRBJ2-3	many	CSAPYSASSGDTQYF	TGCAGTGCTCCGTATAGCGCCTCCTCGGGAGATACGCAGTATTTT
TRBV27	.	TRBJ2-1	many	CASSPQWSYNEQFF	TGTGCCAGCAGCCCCCAGTGGTCTTACAATGAGCAGTTCTTC
TRBV6-5	TRBD1	TRBJ2-2	many	CASSRDRNTGELFF	TGTGCCAGCAGCAGGGACAGAAACACCGGGGAGCTGTTTTTT
TRBV5-1	.	TRBJ1-1	many	CASTPGRANTEAFF	TGCGCCAGCACTCCAGGACGGGCTAACACTGAAGCTTTCTTT
TRBV24-1	.	TRBJ1-5	many	CAMPQGADNWSQPQHF	TGTGCCATGCCGCAGGGCGCTGATAATTGGAGTCAGCCCCAGCATTTT
TRBV20-1	.	TRBJ1-3	many	CSAPGATGNTIYF	TGCAGTGCTCCAGGGGCAACTGGAAACACCATATATTTT
TRBV19	TRBD2	TRBJ2-1	few	CASSILSGRTGEQFF	TGTGCCAGTAGCATCCTGAGCGGGAGGACGGGTGAGCAGTTCTTC
TRBV21-1	.	TRBJ2-7	.	CASSKRAFGGQSNHEQYF	TGTGCCAGCAGCAAAAGGGCCTTCGGAGGGCAATCGAACCACGAGCAGTACTTC
TRBV28	TRBD2	TRBJ2-7	many	CASSLVAGSSYEQYF	TGTGCCAGCAGTTTAGTAGCGGGAAGCTCCTACGAGCAGTACTTC
TRBV15	TRBD2	TRBJ2-3	many	CATSLRLAGSDTQYF	TGTGCCACCAGCCTCCGACTAGCGGGTTCAGATACGCAGTATTTT
TRBV5-6	TRBD1	TRBJ1-4	many	CASSEITGEEKLFF	TGTGCCAGCAGCGAAATCACAGGGGAGGAAAAACTGTTTTTT
TRBV5-1	.	TRBJ1-1	many	CASSLEGFIAEAFF	TGCGCCAGCAGCTTGGAGGGCTTTATTGCTGAAGCTTTCTTT
TRBV29-1	TRBD1	TRBJ2-3	many	CSGDRGKGDTQYF	TGCAGCGGGGACAGGGGAAAGGGAGATACGCAGTATTTT
TRBV29-1	TRBD1	TRBJ2-7	many	CSSNFIMDRGSYEQYF	TGCAGCTCTAATTTCATCATGGACAGGGGATCCTACGAGCAGTACTTC
TRBV18	TRBD1	TRBJ1-5	many	CASSRTGEGPQHF	TGTGCCAGCTCACGGACAGGAGAAGGACCCCAGCATTTT
TRBV15	.	TRBJ2-7	many	CATSREDRVEQYF	TGTGCCACCAGCAGAGAGGACAGAGTCGAGCAGTACTTC
TRBV27	.	TRBJ2-3	many	CASSLSPVGSRADTQYF	TGTGCCAGCAGTTTATCCCCTGTAGGTAGCAGAGCAGATACGCAGTATTTT
TRBV7-9	.	TRBJ1-2	many	CASSLRTYGYTF	TGTGCCAGCAGCTTAAGGACCTATGGCTACACCTTC
TRBV12-3/TRBV12-4	TRBD1	TRBJ2-6	many	CASSHSRQGAKSPSGANVLTF	TGTGCCAGCAGTCACTCTAGACAGGGAGCAAAAAGCCCCTCTGGGGCCAACGTCCTGACTTTC
TRBV20-1	TRBD1	TRBJ2-1	.	CSAIRPGRDSVNRGNEQFF	TGCAGTGCTATCCGACCGGGCCGGGACAGTGTAAATCGCGGCAATGAGCAGTTCTTC
TRBV5-5	TRBD2	TRBJ2-3	.	CASSWDYTDTQYF	TGTGCCAGCAGCTGGGACTACACAGATACGCAGTATTTT
TRBV11-2	.	TRBJ2-5	many	CASSLGERSQETQYF	TGTGCCAGCAGCTTAGGCGAGCGGTCCCAAGAGACCCAGTACTTC
TRBV29-1	.	TRBJ1-1	.	CSVLTTGNTEAFF	TGCAGCGTTTTAACAACAGGGAACACTGAAGCTTTCTTT
TRBV28	TRBD1	TRBJ1-5	many	CASRRQGVNQPQHF	TGTGCCAGCAGGAGACAGGGGGTAAATCAGCCCCAGCATTTT
TRBV14	.	TRBJ2-7	.	CASSQETGFYEQYF	TGTGCCAGCAGCCAAGAAACAGGTTTTTACGAGCAGTACTTC